This entry lists 17 T cell receptor beta chains sequenced from one sample in a study of glioma-infiltrating T cells after dendritic cell vaccination. The data were produced by immunoSEQ multiplex PCR, yet TCRdb's version contains in-frame clones alone and is incomplete. The profile shows about 87,000 clones, approximately 90% of them singletons. This specimen was blood, taken before dendritic cell vaccination. The receptors derive from a human donor with glioblastoma.

This clone has only one observation. The chain couples TRBV19 to TRBJ1-3; 7 bases are a match to TRBD1. The CDR3 covers 15 residues. Germline V CDR1 and CDR2: LNHDA, SQIVND (reference sequence). V lost 5 bases to trimming and J lost 4 bases; unmatched junction nucleotides: 8. CDR3 sequence reads: CASSGHRGSGNTIYF. As DNA, the CDR3 is TGTGCCAGTAGTGGCCACAGGGGTTCCGGAAACACCATATATTTT.

The V call is TRBV5-1, the J call TRBJ1-2, with TRBD1 identical over 7 bases. CDR1 and CDR2 (germline): SGHRS, YFSETQ. With 4 bases clipped from V and 2 bases from J, the junction kept 2 bases outside the gene matches. The CDR3 has 13 amino acids. DNA of the CDR3: TGCGCCAGCAGCCCAGGGGGGAACTATGGCTACACCTTC. This translates into CASSPGGNYGYTF. Full variable domain (remainder filled in from reference TRBV5-1 and TRBJ1-2): KAGVTQTPRYLIKTRGQQVTLSCSPISGHRSVSWYQQTPGQGLQFLFEYFSETQRNKGNFPGRFSGRQFSNSRSEMNVSTLELGDSALYLCASSPGGNYGYTFGSGTRLTVV.

The chain combines TRBV25-1 with TRBJ1-2; no reliable D call. Germline loops: CDR1 MGHDK, CDR2 SYGVNS. This CDR3 region has 12 residues. The V end was cut by 1 base, the J end by 4 bases, with 4 bases between. CDR3 residues: CASSELRYGYTF. The CDR3 DNA follows: TGTGCCAGCAGTGAATTGCGCTATGGCTACACCTTC.

The rearrangement joins TRBV5-6 to TRBJ2-5, with D unresolved. V dropped 1 base and J dropped 11 bases, with 15 bases sitting between them. Germline-derived CDR1 and CDR2 are SGHDT and YYEEEE. The CDR3 is made up of 13 amino acids. The CDR3: CASSLYPLPGQYF. Here the CDR3 DNA reads TGTGCCAGCAGCTTGTACCCGCTTCCCGGGCAGTACTTC.

The gene calls are TRBV19 and TRBJ2-7, with D perhaps TRBD1 (6 bases). The CDR3 consists of 13 residues. V lost 2 bases to trimming and J lost 2 bases, with 7 bases between them. The germline CDR1 and CDR2 sequences are LNHDA and SQIVND (reference sequence). CDR3 in DNA: TGTGCCAGTAGTATAAGACAGGCCTACGAGCAGTACTTC. Its protein is CASSIRQAYEQYF.

V gene TRBV7-9 combines with J gene TRBJ2-1, with D maybe TRBD1 (5 bases). The V gene's germline CDR1 is SEHNR and CDR2 FQNEAQ (reference sequence). Deletions cut 0 bases from V and 14 bases from J, with 11 bases between. The CDR3 covers 12 residues. This chain's CDR3 is CASSLAGQAEFF. The DNA for the CDR3 is TGTGCCAGCAGCTTAGCGGGGCAGGCCGAGTTCTTC.

The chain couples TRBV5-1 to TRBJ2-2; D remains ambiguous. V dropped 2 bases and J dropped 1 base, with 6 bases sitting between them. Germline values: CDR1 SGHRS, CDR2 YFSETQ. CDR3 length: 14 residues. The CDR3, as DNA: TGCGCCAGCAGCTTCGACTGGAACACCGGGGAGCTGTTTTTT. It translates to CASSFDWNTGELFF.

This clone has just a few counts. The rearrangement uses TRBV12-2 and TRBJ2-3; TRBD2 is taken as the D call from the table, unchecked against the DNA. TRBV12-2 is described as a pseudogene. The CDR3 covers 19 residues. The CDR3 loop reads CASRLNELAGDPYTDTQYF. Here the CDR3 DNA reads TGTGCAAGTCGCCTAAATGAACTAGCGGGAGACCCCTACACAGATACGCAGTATTTT.

J is TRBJ2-3 and V is TRBV5-4; TRBD1 agrees at 9 bases. Germline V gene data show CDR1 as SGHNT and CDR2 as YYREEE (reference sequence). The CDR3 has 14 residues. With 4 bases clipped from V and 7 bases from J, the junction kept 7 bases outside the gene matches. In nucleotides, the CDR3 is TGTGCCAGCAGCCAGGACAGGGGAAGGAATACGCAGTATTTT. This gives the protein CASSQDRGRNTQYF. Combining the CDR3 with reference TRBV5-4 and TRBJ2-3 gives the whole variable domain ETGVTQSPTHLIKTRGQQVTLRCSSQSGHNTVSWYQQALGQGPQFIFQYYREEENGRGNFPPRFSGLQFPNYSSELNVNALELDDSALYLCASSQDRGRNTQYFGPGTRLTVL.

The chain carries TRBV23-1 and TRBJ2-1; tentative D call: TRBD2 (5 bases). Being an ORF, TRBV23-1 has a function that is uncertain. V lost 3 bases to trimming and J lost 2 bases, with 14 bases between them. The CDR3 extends over 16 amino acids. The CDR3 nucleotides read TGCGCCAGCAGTCACACCGGATGGGGAGCCTACAATGAGCAGTTCTTC. It yields the protein CASSHTGWGAYNEQFF.

The chain combines TRBV6-1 with TRBJ2-1, with 9 bases matching TRBD2. The J segment lost 7 bases and the V segment lost 1 base, leaving 26 bases of the junction unmatched. This CDR3 contains 22 residues. Germline CDR1 reads MNHNS; CDR2 reads SASEGT. This chain's CDR3 is CASSEELRREGHFIRGGNEQFF. DNA of the CDR3: TGTGCCAGCAGTGAAGAGCTACGGCGGGAGGGCCATTTTATACGGGGGGGGAATGAGCAGTTCTTC.

The V and J genes are TRBV6-5 and TRBJ2-7; the match to TRBD1 covers 9 bases. Germline values: CDR1 MNHEY, CDR2 SVGAGI. V shed 2 bases and J 4 bases; nucleotides not matched to a gene: 6. The CDR3 sequence is 15 residues long. CDR3 amino acids: CASSYGTGKSYEQYF. In nucleotides, the CDR3 is TGTGCCAGCAGTTACGGGACAGGGAAGTCTTACGAGCAGTACTTC.

This clone was seen a single time. The gene calls are TRBV5-1 and TRBJ1-2; D possibly corresponds to TRBD1 (6 bases). The CDR3 runs 13 residues. In germline, CDR1 is SGHRS, CDR2 YFSETQ. V was cut by 0 bases and J by 7 bases, with 10 bases left in between. The chain's CDR3 is CASSLDRAGGYTF. The CDR3 nucleotides read TGCGCCAGCAGCTTGGACAGGGCCGGTGGCTACACCTTC.

V is TRBV5-1 and J is TRBJ2-2, with 7 bases that match TRBD1. Unmatched junction bases numbered 9, after V lost 4 bases and J lost 3 bases. The CDR3 contains 16 residues. Germline lookup yields CDR1 SGHRS and CDR2 YFSETQ. For the CDR3, the DNA is TGCGCCAGCAGCGGCTATACAGGGGTGGACACCGGGGAGCTGTTTTTT. It translates to CASSGYTGVDTGELFF.

The chain recombines TRBV5-4 with TRBJ1-1; TRBD1 aligns across 7 bases. The CDR3 runs 14 residues. With V trimmed by 4 bases and J by 5 bases, 8 bases remained unmatched. CDR1 is SGHNT and CDR2 is YYREEE in the germline V gene (reference sequence). The CDR3 nucleotides read TGTGCCAGCAGCCCCAGGGGGGCGGGAACTGAAGCTTTCTTT. It translates to CASSPRGAGTEAFF.

This clone is medium-sized (0.01 to 0.1%). The chain uses TRBV7-6 and TRBJ2-7, with D perhaps TRBD1 (5 bases). The V end lost 5 bases, the J end lost 3 bases, and 17 bases lay between the germline ends. Looked up from germline, CDR1 is SGHVS and CDR2 is FNYEAQ. This CDR3 has 15 amino acids. CDR3 in DNA: TGTGCCAGCAGCCCACGGGCAGGGCAAAACTACGAGCAGTACTTC. Translated: CASSPRAGQNYEQYF.

The chain has TRBV5-1 and TRBJ1-5; TRBD1 aligns across 7 bases. The CDR3 extends over 15 amino acids. Trimming took 2 bases from V and 5 from J; bases not matched to a gene: 7. Germline-derived CDR1 and CDR2 are SGHRS and YFSETQ. CDR3 region: CASSLGITGDQPQHF. The CDR3 bases are TGCGCCAGCAGCTTAGGTATAACAGGGGATCAGCCCCAGCATTTT.